Following are 10 T cell receptor beta chains from one sample sequenced in a study of blood T cell repertoires in COVID-19. Profiled with immunoSEQ multiplex PCR; TCRdb holds only in-frame clones, not every one. The sample contains about 170,000 clones, about nine tenths of which appear only once. Sample: peripheral blood. These receptors were taken from a woman aged 50 to 65 with acute or convalescent COVID-19.

The rearrangement links TRBV6-6 to TRBJ2-1; 9 bases fit TRBD2. This CDR3 comprises 14 residues. Per the germline V gene, CDR1 is MNHNY and CDR2 is SVGAGI (reference sequence). V gave up 5 bases and J gave up 6 bases; unmatched junction bases: 5. The CDR3 loop is CASSAGGPVNEQFF. The CDR3 nucleotides read TGTGCCAGCAGTGCGGGGGGGCCGGTCAATGAGCAGTTCTTC.

The sample holds a few counts of this clone. The V gene is TRBV29-1, the J gene TRBJ1-5; 10 bases map to TRBD1. V was pared by 5 bases and J by 5 bases, with 6 bases of the junction left unmatched. This CDR3 has 14 residues. Germline-derived CDR1 and CDR2 are SQVTM and ANQGSEA. The CDR3 DNA sequence: TGCAGCGTTCGACAGGGGGCGGTGGATCAGCCCCAGCATTTT. This encodes CSVRQGAVDQPQHF.

The CDR3 region has the DNA TGCGCCAGCAGCCAACTCCGACAGGGCGGAAATAACTATGGCTACACCTTC. It is translated as CASSQLRQGGNNYGYTF. The chain uses TRBV4-3 and TRBJ1-2; 7 bases are shared with TRBD1. This CDR3 has 17 residues. Per germline, CDR1 LGHNA and CDR2 YSLEER. V lost 2 bases and J lost 1; bases outside the gene matches: 10.

J is TRBJ2-1 and V is TRBV27; TRBD2 matches at 10 bases. In germline, CDR1 is MNHEY, CDR2 SMNVEV (reference sequence). With V trimmed by 7 bases and J by 2 bases, 14 bases remained unmatched. The CDR3 length is 18 residues. The CDR3 reads CASTFSGGSWRAYNEQFF. The CDR3 DNA is TGTGCCAGCACCTTTAGCGGGGGGTCCTGGAGGGCCTACAATGAGCAGTTCTTC.

This chain joins TRBV4-3 and TRBJ2-1, with D perhaps matching TRBD2 (6 bases). The germline V gene has CDR1 LGHNA and CDR2 YSLEER. The CDR3 covers 17 residues. V was shortened by 0 bases and J by 2 bases, with 14 bases between the two germline ends. CDR3 in amino acids: CASSQDRTGAAYNEQFF. CDR3 coding DNA: TGCGCCAGCAGCCAAGATCGAACGGGAGCGGCCTACAATGAGCAGTTCTTC.

The chain recombines TRBV9 with TRBJ2-7, with TRBD1 matching 7 bases. The CDR3 length is 15 residues. After removal of 4 bases from V and 2 bases from J, the junction contained 9 bases not matched to a gene. CDR1 is SGDLS and CDR2 is YYNGEE in the germline V gene. In DNA form, the CDR3 reads TGTGCCAGCAGCTCCCGGACAGGCCCAACCTACGAGCAGTACTTC. Translated, it gives CASSSRTGPTYEQYF. Filled out from reference TRBV9 and TRBJ2-7, the complete variable domain reads DSGVTQTPKHLITATGQRVTLRCSPRSGDLSVYWYQQSLDQGLQFLIQYYNGEERAKGNILERFSAQQFPDLHSELNLSSLELGDSALYFCASSSRTGPTYEQYFGPGTRLTVT.

This chain links TRBV6-5 with TRBJ2-7; 12 bases match TRBD2. The V and J ends lost 6 bases and 6 bases, in that order; junction bases with no gene match: 9. The CDR3 length is 15 residues. Germline-derived CDR1 and CDR2 are MNHEY and SVGAGI. CDR3 DNA sequence: TGTGCCAGCAGCCTCAGACTAGCGGGGGCCCTCGAGCAGTACTTC. Its protein is CASSLRLAGALEQYF.

The J gene is TRBJ2-7, the V gene TRBV11-2; D is possibly TRBD2 (6 bases). CDR1 and CDR2 (germline): SGHAT, FQNNGV. The germline V and J ends were trimmed by 1 base and 0 bases, with 13 bases remaining between them. The CDR3 extends over 16 amino acids. CDR3 nucleotides: TGTGCCAGCAGCTTAGTAAGCGGAGGGAGCTCCTACGAGCAGTACTTC. This gives the protein CASSLVSGGSSYEQYF. Combining the CDR3 with reference TRBV11-2 and TRBJ2-7 gives the whole variable domain EAGVAQSPRYKIIEKRQSVAFWCNPISGHATLYWYQQILGQGPKLLIQFQNNGVVDDSQLPKDRFSAERLKGVDSTLKIQPAKLEDSAVYLCASSLVSGGSSYEQYFGPGTRLTVT.

This clone has only one observation. An end of the junction differs from the germline gene, which may be a read error. The rearrangement uses TRBV3-1 (or the pseudogene TRBV3-2) and TRBJ1-2; TRBD1 might be the D (5 bases). The CDR3 is 12 residues long. Germline V gene sequence: CDR1 LGHDT, CDR2 YNNKEL (reference sequence). This CDR3 is CASSQIGADKSF. The CDR3 nucleotides read TGTGCCAGCAGCCAGATAGGGGCAGACAAGTCCTTC.

This sequence joins TRBV19 and TRBJ2-1; TRBD2 aligns across 12 bases. After removal of 1 base from V and 3 bases from J, the junction contained 4 bases not matched to a gene. The CDR3 is 17 residues long. CDR1 LNHDA and CDR2 SQIVND come from the germline V gene (reference sequence). CDR3 nucleotides: TGTGCCAGTAGTATAGTAGGACTAGCGGGGAACTACAATGAGCAGTTCTTC. Its translation: CASSIVGLAGNYNEQFF.